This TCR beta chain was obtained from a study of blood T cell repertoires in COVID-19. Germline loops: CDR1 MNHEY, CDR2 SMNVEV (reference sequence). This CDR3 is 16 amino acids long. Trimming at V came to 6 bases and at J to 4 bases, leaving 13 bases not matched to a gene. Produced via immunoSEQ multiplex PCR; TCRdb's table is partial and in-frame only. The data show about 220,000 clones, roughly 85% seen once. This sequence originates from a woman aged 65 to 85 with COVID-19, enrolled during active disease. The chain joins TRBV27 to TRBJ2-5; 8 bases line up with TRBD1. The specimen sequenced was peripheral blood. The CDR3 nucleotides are TGTGCCAGCAGCCAAGGGGCCACGACAGGGGCAGAGACCCAGTACTTC. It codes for CASSQGATTGAETQYF.